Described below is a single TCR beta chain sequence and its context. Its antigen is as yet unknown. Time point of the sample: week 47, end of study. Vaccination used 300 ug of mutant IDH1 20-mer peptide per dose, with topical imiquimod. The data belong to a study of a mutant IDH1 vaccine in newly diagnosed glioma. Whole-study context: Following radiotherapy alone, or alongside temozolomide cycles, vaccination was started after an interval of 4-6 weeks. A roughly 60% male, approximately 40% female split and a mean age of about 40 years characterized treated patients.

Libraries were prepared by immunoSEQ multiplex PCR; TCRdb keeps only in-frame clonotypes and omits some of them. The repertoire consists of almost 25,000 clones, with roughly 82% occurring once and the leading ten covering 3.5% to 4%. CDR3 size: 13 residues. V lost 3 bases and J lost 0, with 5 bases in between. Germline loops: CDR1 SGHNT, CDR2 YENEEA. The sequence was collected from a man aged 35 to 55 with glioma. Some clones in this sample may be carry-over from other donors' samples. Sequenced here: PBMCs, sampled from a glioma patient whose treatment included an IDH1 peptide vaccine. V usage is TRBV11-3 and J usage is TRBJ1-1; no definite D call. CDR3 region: CASSFQVNTEAFF. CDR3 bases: TGTGCCAGCAGCTTTCAGGTGAACACTGAAGCTTTCTTT.